These 21 T cell receptor beta chains originate from one sample sequenced in a study of blood T cells in healthy people across ages (dated by TCRdb to 2015 to 2017). Receptors were amplified or captured by 5' RACE. Sequencing took place on an Illumina HiSeq 2500. A second roughly 6 to 11 cycle PCR used a sample-barcoded 5' primer and a J-beta primer mix. The public sequencing data were trimmed at Q25 with fastp and processed into clonotypes with MiXCR by TCRdb, which kept only in-frame beta chains. Rows merge per CDR3 protein into single entries with the most common DNA and genes. This sample holds roughly 680,000 distinct CDR3 sequences; under 65% were observed only once. Approximately 13% of the sample rests with the top ten. Sequencing was done on a sample of blood. The receptors shown here come from a woman of 80 years or more in good health.

V and J are TRBV24-1 and TRBJ2-1; tentatively, D is TRBD1 (6 bases). Germline CDR1 and CDR2: KGHDR and SFDVKD. This CDR3 is built from 16 residues. The germline V and J ends were trimmed by 4 bases and 0 bases, with 12 bases remaining between them. CDR3 region: CATSEWDTSSYNEQFF. CDR3 sequence (DNA): TGTGCCACCAGTGAATGGGACACTAGCTCCTACAATGAGCAGTTCTTC.

In nucleotides, the CDR3 is TGTGCCAGCAGCGTAGAGGACCGCAGCACAGATACGCAGTATTTT. Translation gives CASSVEDRSTDTQYF. This sequence joins TRBV9 and TRBJ2-3; unclear D gene. Trimming left V 0 bases short and J 0 bases short, with 8 bases between. Germline V CDR1 and CDR2: SGDLS, YYNGEE. This CDR3 has 15 residues.

The chain combines TRBV6-2 or TRBV6-3 with TRBJ2-3; perhaps D is TRBD1 or TRBD2 (5 bases each). From germline, CDR1 is MNHEY and CDR2 SVGEGT. Trimming took off 10 bases at V and 4 bases at J, with 15 bases between the two ends. The CDR3 covers 13 residues. CDR3 DNA sequence: TGTGCCATATGGGACCGCCGATCAGATACGCAGTATTTT. It yields the protein CAIWDRRSDTQYF.

V is TRBV25-1 and J is TRBJ1-2, with D uncertain. Trimming took off 4 bases at V and 5 bases at J, with 14 bases between the two ends. Germline V gives CDR1 MGHDK, CDR2 SYGVNS. CDR3 length: 14 amino acids. The CDR3 sequence: CASSVDRDLYGYTF. The CDR3 nucleotides are TGTGCCAGCAGTGTCGATCGGGATCTATATGGCTACACCTTC.

This chain uses TRBV7-3 with TRBJ1-1; the D is unclear. V lost 5 bases and J 0 bases, leaving 13 bases between the germline ends. The CDR3 sequence is 15 residues long. Germline lookup yields CDR1 SGHTA and CDR2 FQGTGA. CDR3 bases: TGTGCCAGCAGCCCCTCGGCGGGGTTGAACACTGAAGCTTTCTTT. Protein product: CASSPSAGLNTEAFF. Looking up the rest from reference TRBV7-3 and TRBJ1-1 gives the full variable domain: GAGVSQTPSNKVTEKGKYVELRCDPISGHTALYWYRQSLGQGPEFLIYFQGTGAADDSGLPNDRFFAVRPEGSVSTLKIQRTERGDSAVYLCASSPSAGLNTEAFFGQGTRLTVV.

The chain combines TRBV10-3 with TRBJ1-1; 8 bases agree with TRBD1. J gave up 1 base and V 2 bases, and 0 bases lay outside the gene matches. The length of the CDR3 is 14 residues. Per germline, CDR1 ENHRY and CDR2 SYGVKD. CDR3 bases: TGTGCCATCAGTGAGGGGACAGGGAACACTGAAGCTTTCTTT. Translated, it gives CAISEGTGNTEAFF.

The chain recombines TRBV20-1 with TRBJ2-3; weak D call: TRBD2 (5 bases). The CDR3 runs 15 residues. CDR1 is DFQATT, CDR2 SNEGSKA, per germline (reference sequence). V lost 3 bases and J lost 2, with 15 bases in between. The CDR3 bases are TGCAGTGCTAGCCCTTTGTCGGGGTACACAGATACGCAGTATTTT. Its protein is CSASPLSGYTDTQYF.

As for this clonotype: This could be a read error, since a much larger clone is one nucleotide away. The genes are TRBV28 and TRBJ2-5; no definite D call. Matching the DNA end better, TRBJ2-7 makes the J call doubtful. This CDR3 is 12 amino acids long. The V gene's germline CDR1 is MDHEN and CDR2 SYDVKM. The CDR3 DNA reads TGTGCCAGCAGTCACACTCAATCCGAGCAGTACTTC. Its translation is CASSHTQSEQYF.

The V and J genes are TRBV2 and TRBJ2-1; the D is unclear. Trimming removed 10 bases at V and 0 bases at J, with 10 bases between. This CDR3 has 13 residues. From germline, CDR1 is SNHLY and CDR2 FYNNEI. Here the CDR3 DNA reads TGTGCCACCAGCGCCAGCTCCTACAATGAGCAGTTCTTC. Translating it yields CATSASSYNEQFF.

CDR3 nucleotide sequence: TGTGCCAGCAGTTTTGGGAGGGGACCTAGGGTGTACTTC. Protein: CASSFGRGPRVYF. The chain recombines TRBV12-3 or TRBV12-4 with TRBJ2-7; 7 bases align to TRBD2. Germline trimming cut 3 bases from V and 12 bases from J; bases unmatched to any gene: 11. CDR3 length: 13 residues.

For this clonotype: Being one base from a much bigger clone, this may be a read error. The gene calls are TRBV29-1 and TRBJ2-1, with D possibly being TRBD1 or TRBD2 (5 bases each). The CDR3 contains 12 residues. CDR1 and CDR2 (germline): SQVTM, ANQGSEA. CDR3 sequence: CGVGTAYNEQFF. The CDR3 DNA sequence: TGCGGAGTAGGGACCGCCTACAATGAGCAGTTCTTC.

This clonotype was seen at least ten times. The gene calls are TRBV29-1 and TRBJ2-5; 8 bases are a match to TRBD1. Germline loops: CDR1 SQVTM, CDR2 ANQGSEA. Losses at the gene ends were 4 bases for V and 2 bases for J; bases not matched to a gene: 3. CDR3 size: 13 residues. CDR3 region: CSVGQGAQETQYF. In DNA form, the CDR3 reads TGCAGCGTTGGCCAGGGGGCACAAGAGACCCAGTACTTC. The variable domain in full, completed from reference TRBV29-1 and TRBJ2-5, reads SAVISQKPSRDICQRGTSLTIQCQVDSQVTMMFWYRQQPGQSLTLIATANQGSEATYESGFVIDKFPISRPNLTFSTLTVSNMSPEDSSIYLCSVGQGAQETQYFGPGTRLLVL.

The CDR3 DNA sequence: TGTGCCAGCAGCAACCCGGGACTAGCGGGGGACAATGAGCAGTTCTTC. As protein: CASSNPGLAGDNEQFF. This sequence joins TRBV5-6 and TRBJ2-1, with 14 bases identical to TRBD2. CDR3 length equals 16 residues. Germline V gene lookup returns CDR1 SGHDT and CDR2 YYEEEE. Unmatched junction bases numbered 5, after V lost 4 bases and J lost 5 bases.

There are many counts of this clonotype. This chain connects TRBV5-1 to TRBJ2-3; D is perhaps TRBD1 (5 bases). V dropped 4 bases and J dropped 6 bases, with 15 bases sitting between them. The CDR3 has 14 residues. Germline CDR1 reads SGHRS; CDR2 reads YFSETQ. CDR3 sequence (DNA): TGCGCCAGCAGCCCCGCCGGCAGGGATGATACGCAGTATTTT. Protein: CASSPAGRDDTQYF.

Note on this clonotype: It may be a read error: a sequence one base away is much more abundant. The genes are TRBV20-1 and TRBJ2-2; D is ambiguous. This CDR3 spans 14 amino acids. V was clipped by 5 bases and J by 5 bases, with 15 bases between them. Germline V gene lookup returns CDR1 DFQATT and CDR2 SNEGSKA (reference sequence). The CDR3 is CSAGKRSVTGELFF. In nucleotides, the CDR3 is TGCAGTGCTGGAAAGAGGTCCGTAACCGGGGAGCTGTTTTTT.

The table lists this clonotype with a few counts. The V and J genes are TRBV30 and TRBJ1-2, with D uncertain. The V and J ends lost 7 bases and 8 bases respectively, with 29 bases between them. This CDR3 is built from 16 residues. The V gene's germline CDR1 is GTSNPN and CDR2 SVGIG (reference sequence). CDR3 residues: CALALPRMRLLQGYTF. In DNA form, the CDR3 reads TGTGCCTTGGCCCTCCCGAGGATGCGGCTCTTACAGGGCTACACCTTC.

This clonotype has ten or more counts. The chain combines TRBV28 with TRBJ2-7; D is ambiguous. Looked up from germline, CDR1 is MDHEN and CDR2 is SYDVKM. This CDR3 is 12 amino acids long. The V and J ends lost 5 bases and 7 bases respectively, with 12 bases between them. CDR3 amino acids: CASSNSPREQYF. CDR3 sequence (DNA): TGTGCCAGCAGTAACAGTCCCAGGGAGCAGTACTTC.

The CDR3 reads CASSAGTSGGSQETQYF. CDR3 sequence (DNA): TGTGCCAGCAGCGCGGGGACTAGCGGGGGATCCCAAGAGACCCAGTACTTC. The V and J genes are TRBV9 and TRBJ2-5; 14 bases match TRBD2. This CDR3 is built from 17 residues. CDR1 and CDR2 (germline): SGDLS, YYNGEE. V was clipped by 3 bases and J by 1 base; unmatched bases: 5.

The chain's CDR3 is CASSEGQGEETQYF. The CDR3 nucleotides read TGTGCCAGCAGTGAGGGACAGGGGGAAGAGACCCAGTACTTC. The chain uses TRBV2 and TRBJ2-5, with 11 positions matching TRBD1. CDR3 length: 14 amino acids. The germline V gene encodes CDR1 SNHLY and CDR2 FYNNEI. The V segment lost 3 bases and the J segment 3 bases; nucleotides outside the gene matches: 0.

This clonotype was seen ten or more times. V is TRBV24-1 and J is TRBJ2-1, with 12 bases fitting TRBD1. This CDR3 is built from 13 residues. J was trimmed by 8 bases and V by 10 bases; bases with no gene match: 5. The V gene's germline CDR1 is KGHDR and CDR2 SFDVKD. The DNA of the CDR3 is TGTGCCACAGCGGGACAGGGGGCAGATGAGCAGTTCTTC. Translation: CATAGQGADEQFF.

This clonotype was observed many times. The rearrangement uses TRBV6-6 and TRBJ1-5; 11 nucleotides line up with TRBD1. The germline CDR1 and CDR2 sequences are MNHNY and SVGAGI (reference sequence). J gave up 6 bases and V 2 bases, and 6 bases lay outside the gene matches. This CDR3 has 16 residues. The CDR3 coding sequence is TGTGCCAGCAGTTACGGCCGGACAGGGGGCGGTCAGCCCCAGCATTTT. Its translation is CASSYGRTGGGQPQHF.